The present entry profiles one T cell receptor (beta chain) with its context. The target antigen is unknown. The germline V gene has CDR1 DFQATT and CDR2 SNEGSKA (reference sequence). CDR3 length: 18 residues. The sample is drawn from a study of T cells expressing NK-cell markers. Background on the study: Among the eight sequenced donors, seven tested HCMV-seropositive and one tested seronegative. General observations from the study: There were a handful of donors in whom these clonotypes also led the CD3+CD56-NKG2C+ fraction.

The cDNA for TCR beta came from 5'RACE template switching with UMIs. One entry per CDR3 protein, without DNA, is what TCRdb gives after re-calling the 5' RACE reads. The table for this sample gives 350,000 to 400,000 distinct CDR3 sequences. The chain is built from TRBV20-1 and TRBJ2-2; the D call of TRBD2 rests on TCRdb alone, since no DNA is present to check it. Sequencing was done on a sample of blood T cells: a sorted CD56 or NKG2C T cell subset, CD4+ or CD8+ T cells, or bulk PBMC T cells (not recorded which). This clonotype originated in a woman in her forties or fifties in good health. The CDR3 loop reads CSASSLAGGPVNTGELFF.